The 9 T cell receptor beta chains in this list originate from one sample, sequenced in a study of blood T cell repertoires in COVID-19. Sequencing was performed with immunoSEQ multiplex PCR; in TCRdb, only in-frame clones are kept and a portion is missing. Seen here are about 250,000 clones, about nine tenths observed once, and the top ten hold about 3%. Sequencing used peripheral blood. These receptors all come from a woman in her thirties with active or convalescent COVID-19.

Remarks on this clone: The sample has other DNA sequences that encode this CDR3 too. The rearrangement joins TRBV12-3 or TRBV12-4 to TRBJ1-5; D might be TRBD1 (5 bases). The CDR3 is made up of 13 amino acids. Trimming took 5 bases from V and 5 from J, leaving 10 bases between them. In DNA form, the CDR3 reads TGTGCCAGCAGTAAACAGGAATATCAGCCCCAGCATTTT. It translates to CASSKQEYQPQHF.

The chain employs TRBV6-1 and TRBJ1-5; D unclear. This CDR3 is 11 amino acids long. The ends were cut back, 3 bases at V and 7 bases at J, with 4 bases in the middle. Per germline, CDR1 MNHNS and CDR2 SASEGT. The CDR3 loop is CASSEGQPQHF. The CDR3 nucleotides are TGTGCCAGCAGTGAGGGCCAGCCCCAGCATTTT.

V gene TRBV4-3 combines with J gene TRBJ2-1; no firm D call. V was shortened by 1 base and J by 7 bases, with 11 bases between the two germline ends. Germline loops: CDR1 LGHNA, CDR2 YSLEER. This CDR3 spans 14 amino acids. DNA of the CDR3: TGCGCCAGCAGCCAAGGTTTGGCCCTGAATGAGCAGTTCTTC. Translation gives CASSQGLALNEQFF.

This clone showed up just once. This chain links TRBV6-5 with TRBJ1-1; D remains ambiguous. This CDR3 region has 13 residues. Germline V CDR1 and CDR2: MNHEY, SVGAGI. The V end lost 7 bases, the J end lost 1 base, and 10 bases lay between the germline ends. In DNA, the CDR3 is TGTGCCAGCACCCTAGGGAGGAACACTGAAGCTTTCTTT. Its protein is CASTLGRNTEAFF.

V gene TRBV19 combines with J gene TRBJ2-7; 8 nucleotides match TRBD2. The V segment lost 1 base and the J segment 4 bases; nucleotides outside the gene matches: 6. The CDR3 is 15 amino acids. Germline lookup yields CDR1 LNHDA and CDR2 SQIVND (reference sequence). The CDR3 coding sequence is TGTGCCAGTAGTATAGTTGCGGGGGGAATTTACGAGCAGTACTTC. Translated: CASSIVAGGIYEQYF.

The chain links TRBV19 to TRBJ1-1, with TRBD1 as a possible D gene (6 bases). The CDR3 is 15 residues long. CDR1 LNHDA and CDR2 SQIVND come from the germline V gene (reference sequence). The V end lost 7 bases, the J end lost 1 base, and 16 bases lay between the germline ends. This chain's CDR3 is CASIEGDAGNTEAFF. The CDR3 coding sequence is TGTGCCAGTATTGAGGGGGACGCTGGGAACACTGAAGCTTTCTTT.

The chain couples TRBV7-6 to TRBJ1-6, with D possibly TRBD1 on 6 matching bases. The CDR3 spans 15 residues. The V gene lost 4 bases and the J gene lost 5 bases, with 12 bases spanning the gap. CDR1 and CDR2 from the germline V gene are SGHVS and FNYEAQ. The CDR3 DNA follows: TGTGCCAGCAGCTCAGGGGCATACAATAATTCACCCCTCCACTTT. This sequence encodes CASSSGAYNNSPLHF.

This clone was detected only a few times. J is TRBJ1-1 and V is TRBV27, with 11 bases fitting TRBD1. V lost 3 bases and J lost 0; bases outside the gene matches: 6. This CDR3 is 17 amino acids long. Germline V gives CDR1 MNHEY, CDR2 SMNVEV (reference sequence). The CDR3 bases are TGTGCCAGCAGTTTTCGGACAGGGGGCTTGATGAACACTGAAGCTTTCTTT. Protein sequence: CASSFRTGGLMNTEAFF.

The chain employs TRBV7-2 and TRBJ1-1; the D gene is possibly TRBD1 (6 bases). The length of the CDR3 is 18 residues. The V and J ends lost 5 bases and 6 bases respectively, with 28 bases between them. Germline lookup yields CDR1 SGHTA and CDR2 FQGNSA. CDR3: CASSTRQVYGGEKAEAFF. CDR3 DNA: TGTGCCAGCAGCACCCGACAGGTTTATGGGGGGGAGAAAGCTGAAGCTTTCTTT.